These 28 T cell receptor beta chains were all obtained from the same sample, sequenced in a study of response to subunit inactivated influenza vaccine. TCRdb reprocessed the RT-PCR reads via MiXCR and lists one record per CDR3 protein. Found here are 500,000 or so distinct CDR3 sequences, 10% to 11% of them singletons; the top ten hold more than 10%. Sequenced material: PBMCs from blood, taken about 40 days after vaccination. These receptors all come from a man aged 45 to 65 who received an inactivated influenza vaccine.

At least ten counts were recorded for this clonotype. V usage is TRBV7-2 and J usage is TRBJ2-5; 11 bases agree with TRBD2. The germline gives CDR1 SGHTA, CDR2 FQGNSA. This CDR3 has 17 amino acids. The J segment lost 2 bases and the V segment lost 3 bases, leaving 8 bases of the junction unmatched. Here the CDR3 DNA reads TGTGCCAGCAGCTTTAGCGGGAGGGCGGAATTGCAAGAGACCCAGTACTTC. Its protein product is CASSFSGRAELQETQYF.

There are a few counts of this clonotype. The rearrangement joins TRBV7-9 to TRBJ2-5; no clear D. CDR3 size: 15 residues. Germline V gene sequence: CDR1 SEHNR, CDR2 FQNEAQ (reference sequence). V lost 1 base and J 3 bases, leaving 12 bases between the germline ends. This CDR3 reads CASSLELYSKETQYF. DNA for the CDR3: TGTGCCAGCAGCTTAGAATTATACAGCAAAGAGACCCAGTACTTC. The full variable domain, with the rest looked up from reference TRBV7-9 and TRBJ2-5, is DTGVSQNPRHKITKRGQNVTFRCDPISEHNRLYWYRQTLGQGPEFLTYFQNEAQLEKSRLLSDRFSAERPKGSFSTLEIQRTEQGDSAMYLCASSLELYSKETQYFGPGTRLLVL.

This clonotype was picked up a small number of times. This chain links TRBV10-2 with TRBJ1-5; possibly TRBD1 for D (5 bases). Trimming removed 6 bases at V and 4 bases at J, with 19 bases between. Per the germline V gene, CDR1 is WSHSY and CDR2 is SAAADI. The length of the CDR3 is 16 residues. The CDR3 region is CASSPRVEIVNQPQHF. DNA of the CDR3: TGCGCCAGCAGCCCCAGGGTTGAGATTGTAAATCAGCCCCAGCATTTT.

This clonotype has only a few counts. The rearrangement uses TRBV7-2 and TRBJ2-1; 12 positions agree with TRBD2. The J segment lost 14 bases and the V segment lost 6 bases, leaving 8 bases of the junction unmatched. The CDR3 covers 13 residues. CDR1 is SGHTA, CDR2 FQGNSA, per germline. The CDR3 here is CASSQASGGGEFF. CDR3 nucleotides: TGTGCCAGCAGTCAGGCTAGCGGGGGGGGGGAGTTCTTC.

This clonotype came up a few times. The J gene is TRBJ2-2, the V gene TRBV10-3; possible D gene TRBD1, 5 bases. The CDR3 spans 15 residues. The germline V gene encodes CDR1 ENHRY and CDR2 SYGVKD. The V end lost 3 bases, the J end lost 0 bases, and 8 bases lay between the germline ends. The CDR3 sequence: CAISDRDSNTGELFF. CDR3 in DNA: TGTGCCATCAGTGACAGGGATTCGAACACCGGGGAGCTGTTTTTT.

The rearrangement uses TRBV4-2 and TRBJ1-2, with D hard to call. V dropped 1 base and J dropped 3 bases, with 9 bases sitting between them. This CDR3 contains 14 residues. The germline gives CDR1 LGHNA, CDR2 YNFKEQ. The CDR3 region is CASSQGYQDYGYTF. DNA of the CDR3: TGTGCCAGCAGCCAAGGGTATCAGGACTATGGCTACACCTTC.

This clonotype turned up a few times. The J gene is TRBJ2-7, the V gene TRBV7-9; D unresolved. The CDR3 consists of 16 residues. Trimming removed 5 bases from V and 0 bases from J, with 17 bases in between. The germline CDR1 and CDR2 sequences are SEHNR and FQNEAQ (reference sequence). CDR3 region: CASSPTEKHRSYEQYF. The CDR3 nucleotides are TGTGCCAGCAGCCCCACAGAGAAACACCGCTCCTACGAGCAGTACTTC.

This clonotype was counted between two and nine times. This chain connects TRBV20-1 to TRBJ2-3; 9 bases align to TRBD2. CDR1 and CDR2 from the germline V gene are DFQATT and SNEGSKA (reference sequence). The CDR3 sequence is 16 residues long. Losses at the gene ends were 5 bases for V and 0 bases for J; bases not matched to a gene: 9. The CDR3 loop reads CSAPSRSGGSTDTQYF. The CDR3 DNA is TGCAGTGCTCCTTCTCGTAGCGGGGGTAGCACAGATACGCAGTATTTT.

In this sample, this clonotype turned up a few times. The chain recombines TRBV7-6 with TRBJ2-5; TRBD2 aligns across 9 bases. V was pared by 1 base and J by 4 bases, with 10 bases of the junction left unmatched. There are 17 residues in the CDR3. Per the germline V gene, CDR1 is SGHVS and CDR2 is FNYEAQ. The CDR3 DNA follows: TGTGCCAGCAGCTTAGTCCTTCTGGCGGGGGGGCTAGAGACCCAGTACTTC. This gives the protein CASSLVLLAGGLETQYF. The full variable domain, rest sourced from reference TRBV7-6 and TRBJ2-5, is GAGVSQSPRYKVTKRGQDVALRCDPISGHVSLYWYRQALGQGPEFLTYFNYEAQQDKSGLPNDRFSAERPEGSISTLTIQRTEQRDSAMYRCASSLVLLAGGLETQYFGPGTRLLVL.

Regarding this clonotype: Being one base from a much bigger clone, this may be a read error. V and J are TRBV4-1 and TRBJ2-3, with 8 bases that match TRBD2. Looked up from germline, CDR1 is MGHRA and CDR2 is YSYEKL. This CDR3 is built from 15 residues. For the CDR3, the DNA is TGCGCCAGCAGCCTTAGCGGGGTGGAGGCAGATATGCAGTATTTT. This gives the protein CASSLSGVEADMQYF.

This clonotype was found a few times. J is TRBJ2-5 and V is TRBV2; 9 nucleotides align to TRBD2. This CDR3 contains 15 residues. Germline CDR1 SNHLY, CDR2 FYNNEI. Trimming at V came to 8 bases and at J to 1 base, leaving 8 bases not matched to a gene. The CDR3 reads CASLFEREAQETQYF. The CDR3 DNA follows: TGTGCCAGCTTGTTCGAGCGGGAGGCCCAAGAGACCCAGTACTTC.

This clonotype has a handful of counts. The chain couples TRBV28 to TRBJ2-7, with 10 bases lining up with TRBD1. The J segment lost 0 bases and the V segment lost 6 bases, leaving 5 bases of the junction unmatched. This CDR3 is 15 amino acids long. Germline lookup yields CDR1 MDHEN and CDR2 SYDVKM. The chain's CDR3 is CASSQGQGNSYEQYF. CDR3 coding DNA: TGTGCCAGCAGCCAGGGACAGGGGAACTCCTACGAGCAGTACTTC.

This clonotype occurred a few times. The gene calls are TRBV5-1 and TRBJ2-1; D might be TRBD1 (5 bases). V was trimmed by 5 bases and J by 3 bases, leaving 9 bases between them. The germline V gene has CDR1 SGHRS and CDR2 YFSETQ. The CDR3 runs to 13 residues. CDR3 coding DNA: TGCGCCAGCAGATTAGACAGCTACAATGAGCAGTTCTTC. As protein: CASRLDSYNEQFF. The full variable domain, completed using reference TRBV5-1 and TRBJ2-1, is KAGVTQTPRYLIKTRGQQVTLSCSPISGHRSVSWYQQTPGQGLQFLFEYFSETQRNKGNFPGRFSGRQFSNSRSEMNVSTLELGDSALYLCASRLDSYNEQFFGPGTRLTVL.

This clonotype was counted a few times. The DNA for the CDR3 is TGTGCCAGCAGTTCCTCGAGGAAGGGGGGTTCCTACAATGAGCAGTTCTTC. It is translated as CASSSSRKGGSYNEQFF. This rearrangement joins TRBV12-3 or TRBV12-4 to TRBJ2-1; D may correspond to TRBD1 or TRBD2 (6 bases each). The CDR3 runs 17 residues. Trimming removed 4 bases from V and 1 base from J, with 17 bases in between.

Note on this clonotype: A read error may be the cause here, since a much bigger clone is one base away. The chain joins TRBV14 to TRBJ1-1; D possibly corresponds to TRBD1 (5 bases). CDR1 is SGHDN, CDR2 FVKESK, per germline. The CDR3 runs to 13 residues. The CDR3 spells CASSQQLGTEALF. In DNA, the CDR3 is TGTGCCAGCAGCCAACAGCTGGGGACTGAAGCTTTATTT.

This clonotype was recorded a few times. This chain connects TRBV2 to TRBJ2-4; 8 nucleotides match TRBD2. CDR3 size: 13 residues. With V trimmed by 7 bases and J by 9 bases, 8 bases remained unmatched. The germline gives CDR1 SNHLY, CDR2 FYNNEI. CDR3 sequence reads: CASNSGTSPIQYF. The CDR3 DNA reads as TGTGCCAGCAATTCCGGGACTAGTCCCATTCAGTACTTC.

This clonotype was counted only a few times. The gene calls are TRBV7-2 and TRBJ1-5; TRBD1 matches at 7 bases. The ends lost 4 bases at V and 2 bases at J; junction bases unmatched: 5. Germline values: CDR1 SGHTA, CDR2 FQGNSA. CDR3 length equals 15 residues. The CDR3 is CASSSQGRGNQPQHF. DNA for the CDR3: TGTGCCAGCAGCTCACAGGGGAGAGGCAATCAGCCCCAGCATTTT.

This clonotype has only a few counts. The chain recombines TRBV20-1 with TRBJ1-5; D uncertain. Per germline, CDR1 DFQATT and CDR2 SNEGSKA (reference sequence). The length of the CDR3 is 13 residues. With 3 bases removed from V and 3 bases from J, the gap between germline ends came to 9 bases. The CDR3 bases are TGCAGTGCTAGCAGCAGTCTCAATCAGCCCCAGCATTTT. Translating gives CSASSSLNQPQHF.

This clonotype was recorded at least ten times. The CDR3 sequence is CASSPQGGGYTF. As DNA, the CDR3 is TGTGCCAGCAGCCCACAGGGTGGGGGCTACACCTTC. The gene calls are TRBV7-9 and TRBJ1-2; D may be TRBD1 (6 bases). Trimming stripped 5 bases from V and 8 bases from J, with 12 bases between. CDR1 is SEHNR, CDR2 FQNEAQ, per germline (reference sequence). The CDR3 consists of 12 residues. Full variable domain (remainder filled in from reference TRBV7-9 and TRBJ1-2): DTGVSQNPRHKITKRGQNVTFRCDPISEHNRLYWYRQTLGQGPEFLTYFQNEAQLEKSRLLSDRFSAERPKGSFSTLEIQRTEQGDSAMYLCASSPQGGGYTFGSGTRLTVV.

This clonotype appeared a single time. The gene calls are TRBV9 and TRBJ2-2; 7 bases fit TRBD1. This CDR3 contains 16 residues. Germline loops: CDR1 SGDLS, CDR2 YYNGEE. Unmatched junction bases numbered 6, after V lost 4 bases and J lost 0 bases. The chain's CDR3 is CASSLGQVPNTGELFF. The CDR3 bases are TGTGCCAGCAGCCTTGGACAGGTACCGAACACCGGGGAGCTGTTTTTT.

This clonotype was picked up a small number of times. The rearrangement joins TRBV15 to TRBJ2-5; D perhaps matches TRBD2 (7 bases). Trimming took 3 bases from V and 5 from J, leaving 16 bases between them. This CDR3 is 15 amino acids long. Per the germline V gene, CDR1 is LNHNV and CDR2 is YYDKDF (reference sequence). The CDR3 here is CATSRVQAGAETQYF. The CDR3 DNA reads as TGTGCCACCAGCAGGGTTCAGGCGGGGGCCGAGACCCAGTACTTC. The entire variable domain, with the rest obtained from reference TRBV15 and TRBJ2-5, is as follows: DAMVIQNPRYQVTQFGKPVTLSCSQTLNHNVMYWYQQKSSQAPKLLFHYYDKDFNNEADTPDNFQSRRPNTSFCFLDIRSPGLGDTAMYLCATSRVQAGAETQYFGPGTRLLVL.

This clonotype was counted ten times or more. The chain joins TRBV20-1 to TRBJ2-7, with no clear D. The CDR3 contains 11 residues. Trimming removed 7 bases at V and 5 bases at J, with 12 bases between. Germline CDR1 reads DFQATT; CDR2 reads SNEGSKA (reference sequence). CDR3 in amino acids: CSVRKGHEQYF. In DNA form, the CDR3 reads TGCAGTGTTAGGAAGGGCCACGAGCAGTACTTC.

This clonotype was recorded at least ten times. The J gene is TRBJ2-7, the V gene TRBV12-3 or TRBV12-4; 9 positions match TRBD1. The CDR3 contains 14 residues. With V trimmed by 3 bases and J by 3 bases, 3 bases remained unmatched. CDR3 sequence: CASSFMTGGYEQYF. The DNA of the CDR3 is TGTGCCAGCAGTTTTATGACAGGGGGCTACGAGCAGTACTTC.

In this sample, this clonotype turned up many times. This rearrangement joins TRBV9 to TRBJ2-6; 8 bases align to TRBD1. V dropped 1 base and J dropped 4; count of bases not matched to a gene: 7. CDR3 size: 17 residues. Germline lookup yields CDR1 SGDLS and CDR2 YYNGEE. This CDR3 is CASSVSTGASGANVLTF. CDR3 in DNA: TGTGCCAGCAGCGTATCGACAGGGGCTTCAGGGGCCAACGTCCTGACTTTC.

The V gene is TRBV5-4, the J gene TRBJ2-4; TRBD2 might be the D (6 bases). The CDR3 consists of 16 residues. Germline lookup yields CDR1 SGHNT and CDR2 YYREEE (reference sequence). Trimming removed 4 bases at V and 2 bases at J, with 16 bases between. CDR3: CASSPGLPSTKNIQYF. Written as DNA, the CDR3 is TGTGCCAGCAGCCCTGGACTACCCTCAACCAAAAACATTCAGTACTTC.

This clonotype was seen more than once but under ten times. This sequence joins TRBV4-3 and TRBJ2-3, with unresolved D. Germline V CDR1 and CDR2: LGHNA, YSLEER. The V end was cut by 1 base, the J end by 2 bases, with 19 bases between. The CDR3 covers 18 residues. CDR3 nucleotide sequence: TGCGCCAGCAGCCAAGGGGCTTGGGCCCCCGGAGACACAGATACGCAGTATTTT. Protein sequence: CASSQGAWAPGDTDTQYF.

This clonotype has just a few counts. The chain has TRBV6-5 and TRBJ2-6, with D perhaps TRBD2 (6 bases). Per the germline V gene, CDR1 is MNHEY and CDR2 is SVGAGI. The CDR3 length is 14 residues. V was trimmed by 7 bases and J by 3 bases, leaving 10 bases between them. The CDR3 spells CASIKGGGANVLTF. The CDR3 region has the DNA TGTGCCAGCATTAAGGGAGGTGGGGCCAACGTCCTGACTTTC.

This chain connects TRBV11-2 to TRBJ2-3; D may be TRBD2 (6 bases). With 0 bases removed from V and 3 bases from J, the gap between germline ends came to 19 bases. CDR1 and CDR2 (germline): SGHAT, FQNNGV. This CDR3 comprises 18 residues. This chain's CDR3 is CASSLDQIRDFWTDTQYF. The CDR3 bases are TGTGCCAGCAGCTTAGACCAGATCAGGGACTTCTGGACAGATACGCAGTATTTT.